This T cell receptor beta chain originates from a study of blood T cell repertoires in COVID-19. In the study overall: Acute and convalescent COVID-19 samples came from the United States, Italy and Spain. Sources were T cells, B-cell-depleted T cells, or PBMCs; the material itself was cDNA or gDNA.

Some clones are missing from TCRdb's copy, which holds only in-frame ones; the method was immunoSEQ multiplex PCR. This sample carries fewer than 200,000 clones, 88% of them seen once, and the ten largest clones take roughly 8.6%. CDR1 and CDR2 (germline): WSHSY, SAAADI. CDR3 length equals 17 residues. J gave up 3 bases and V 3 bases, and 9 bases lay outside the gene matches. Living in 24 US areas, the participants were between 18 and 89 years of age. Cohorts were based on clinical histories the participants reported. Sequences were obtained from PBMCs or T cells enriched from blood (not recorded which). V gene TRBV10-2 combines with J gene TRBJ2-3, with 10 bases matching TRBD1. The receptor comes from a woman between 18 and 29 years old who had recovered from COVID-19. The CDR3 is CASSELGSGQGTDTQYF. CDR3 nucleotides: TGCGCCAGCAGTGAATTGGGTTCGGGACAGGGGACAGATACGCAGTATTTT.